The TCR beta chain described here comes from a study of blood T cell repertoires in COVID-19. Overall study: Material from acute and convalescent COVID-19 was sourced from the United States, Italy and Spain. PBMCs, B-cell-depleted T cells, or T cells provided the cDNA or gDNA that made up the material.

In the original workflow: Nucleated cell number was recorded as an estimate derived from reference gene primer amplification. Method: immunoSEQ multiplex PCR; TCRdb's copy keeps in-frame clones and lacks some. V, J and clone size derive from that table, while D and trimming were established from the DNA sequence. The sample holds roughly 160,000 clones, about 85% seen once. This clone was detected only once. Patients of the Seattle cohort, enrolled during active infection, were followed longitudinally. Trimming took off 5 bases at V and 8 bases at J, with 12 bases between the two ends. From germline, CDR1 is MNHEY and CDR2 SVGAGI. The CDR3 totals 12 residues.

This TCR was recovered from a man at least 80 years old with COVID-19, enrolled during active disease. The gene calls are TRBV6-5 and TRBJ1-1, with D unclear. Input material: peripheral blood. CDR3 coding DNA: TGTGCCAGCAGTACACGGGAAACGGAAGCTTTCTTT. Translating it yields CASSTRETEAFF.